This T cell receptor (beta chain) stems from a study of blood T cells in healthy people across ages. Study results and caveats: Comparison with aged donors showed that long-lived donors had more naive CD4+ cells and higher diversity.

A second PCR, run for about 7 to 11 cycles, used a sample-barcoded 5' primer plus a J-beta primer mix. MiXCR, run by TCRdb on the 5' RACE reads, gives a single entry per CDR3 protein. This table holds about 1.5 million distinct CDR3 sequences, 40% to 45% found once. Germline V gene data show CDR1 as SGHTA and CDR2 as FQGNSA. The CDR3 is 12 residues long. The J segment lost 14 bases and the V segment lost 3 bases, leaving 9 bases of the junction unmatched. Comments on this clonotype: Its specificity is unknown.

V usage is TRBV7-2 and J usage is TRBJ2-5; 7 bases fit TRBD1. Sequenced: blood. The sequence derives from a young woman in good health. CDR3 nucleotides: TGTGCCAGCAGCTTTGGCCGGGACAGCAATTACTTC. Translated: CASSFGRDSNYF.